This record covers a single TCR beta chain. Its cognate antigen is unknown. This sample is part of a study of blood T cells in healthy people across ages. Findings and limits, study-wide: With donor CMV status unknown, expanded clonotype changes were possibly confounded.

Alongside a J-beta primer mix, a sample-barcoded 5' primer served in a second PCR lasting roughly 7 to 11 cycles. CDR3-containing paired-end reads numbered at least 3 million in each sample. TCRdb re-analysed the 5' RACE reads in MiXCR, keeping a single row per CDR3 protein. In the table there are around 1,000,000 distinct CDR3 sequences, approximately 25% of which are singletons. Extractions gave at least 5.5 micrograms of total RNA per sample. These same records also appear under a second study, on T cells of mothers and their children. From that report: A few healthy Caucasian mothers and their six children donated.

This clonotype originated in a girl aged 2 to 10 in good health. The sample taken for sequencing was blood.

CDR3 in amino acids: CASLGSLGNTIYF. As DNA, the CDR3 is TGTGCCAGCTTAGGATCCCTTGGAAACACCATATATTTT. The chain recombines TRBV12-3 or TRBV12-4 with TRBJ1-3; D ambiguous. Trimming stripped 8 bases from V and 3 bases from J, with 11 bases between. The CDR3 sequence is 13 residues long.